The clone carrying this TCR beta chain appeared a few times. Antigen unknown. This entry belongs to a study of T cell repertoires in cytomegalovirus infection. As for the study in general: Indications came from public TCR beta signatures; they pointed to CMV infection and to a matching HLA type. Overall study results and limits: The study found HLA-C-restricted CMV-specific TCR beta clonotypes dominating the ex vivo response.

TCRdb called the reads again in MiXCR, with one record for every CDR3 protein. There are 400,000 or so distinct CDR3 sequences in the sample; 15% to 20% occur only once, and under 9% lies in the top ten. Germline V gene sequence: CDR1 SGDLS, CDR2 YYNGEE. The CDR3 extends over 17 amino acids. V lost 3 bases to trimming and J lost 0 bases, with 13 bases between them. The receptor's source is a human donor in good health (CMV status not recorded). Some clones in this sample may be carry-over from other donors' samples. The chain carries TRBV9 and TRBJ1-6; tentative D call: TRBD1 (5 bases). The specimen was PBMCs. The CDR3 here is CASSEMGVSSYNSPLHF. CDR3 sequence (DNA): TGTGCCAGCAGCGAGATGGGGGTCAGCTCCTATAATTCACCCCTCCACTTT.